This T cell receptor (beta chain) was obtained from a study of technical replicates of blood from several donors. The CDR3 length is 16 residues. CDR1 and CDR2 (germline): MDHEN, SYDVKM. Between the trimmed V and J ends, which lost 7 bases and 2 bases, there was a span of 21 bases. TCRdb's table, derived via immunoSEQ multiplex PCR, lists solely in-frame clones and lacks some. The data show roughly 61,000 clones, 95% to 98% seen once. The receptor's source is a human donor in good health. The V call is TRBV28, the J call TRBJ2-7; the D gene is possibly TRBD1 (6 bases). The specimen was T cells isolated from PBMCs. The DNA of the CDR3 is TGTGCCAGCACAATACGGTGGGCAGGGGTAGCCTACGAGCAGTACTTC. Translation: CASTIRWAGVAYEQYF. The whole variable domain, remainder taken from reference TRBV28 and TRBJ2-7, is DVKVTQSSRYLVKRTGEKVFLECVQDMDHENMFWYRQDPGLGLRLIYFSYDVKMKEKGDIPEGYSVSREKKERFSLILESASTNQTSMYLCASTIRWAGVAYEQYFGPGTRLTVT.